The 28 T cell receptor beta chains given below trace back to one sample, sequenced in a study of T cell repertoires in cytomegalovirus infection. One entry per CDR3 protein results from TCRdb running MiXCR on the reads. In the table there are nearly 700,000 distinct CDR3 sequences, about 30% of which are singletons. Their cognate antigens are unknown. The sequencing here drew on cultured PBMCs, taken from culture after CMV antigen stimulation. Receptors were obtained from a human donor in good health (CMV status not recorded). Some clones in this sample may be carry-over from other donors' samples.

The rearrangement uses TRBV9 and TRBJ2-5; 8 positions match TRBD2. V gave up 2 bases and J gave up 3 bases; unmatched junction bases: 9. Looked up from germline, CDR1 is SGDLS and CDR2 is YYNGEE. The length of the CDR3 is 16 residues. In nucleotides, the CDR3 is TGTGCCAGCAGCGTTGGGGTAGCGGGGCTAAAAGAGACCCAGTACTTC. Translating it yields CASSVGVAGLKETQYF.

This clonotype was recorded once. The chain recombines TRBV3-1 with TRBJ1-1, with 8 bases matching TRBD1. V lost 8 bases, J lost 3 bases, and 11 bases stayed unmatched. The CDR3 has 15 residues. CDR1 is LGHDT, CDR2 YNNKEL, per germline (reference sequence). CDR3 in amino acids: CASAHTHRGDTEAFF. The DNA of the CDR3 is TGTGCCAGCGCCCACACCCACAGGGGGGACACTGAAGCTTTCTTT.

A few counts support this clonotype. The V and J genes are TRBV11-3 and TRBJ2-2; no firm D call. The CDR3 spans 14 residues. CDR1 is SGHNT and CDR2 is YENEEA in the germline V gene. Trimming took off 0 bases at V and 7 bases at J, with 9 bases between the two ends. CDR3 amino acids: CASSLDLRRGELFF. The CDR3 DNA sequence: TGTGCCAGCAGCTTAGACCTACGGCGCGGGGAGCTGTTTTTT.

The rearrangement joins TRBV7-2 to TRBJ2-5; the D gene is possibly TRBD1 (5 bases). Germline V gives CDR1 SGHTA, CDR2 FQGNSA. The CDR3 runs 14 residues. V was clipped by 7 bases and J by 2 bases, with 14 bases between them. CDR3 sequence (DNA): TGTGCCAGCATCCCAGGGCGTGGTCAAGAGACCCAGTACTTC. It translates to CASIPGRGQETQYF.

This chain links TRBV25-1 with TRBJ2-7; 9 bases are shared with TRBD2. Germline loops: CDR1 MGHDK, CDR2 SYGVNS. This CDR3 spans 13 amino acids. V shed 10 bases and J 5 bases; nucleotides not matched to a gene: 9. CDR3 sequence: CATGLAGSNEQYF. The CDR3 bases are TGTGCCACTGGGCTAGCGGGATCCAACGAGCAGTACTTC.

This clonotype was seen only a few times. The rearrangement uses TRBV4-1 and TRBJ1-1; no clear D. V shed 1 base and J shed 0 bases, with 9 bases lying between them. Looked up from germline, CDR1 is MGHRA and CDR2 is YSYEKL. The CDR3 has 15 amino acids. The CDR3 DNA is TGCGCCAGCAGCCAAGGCCAGCGCATGAACACTGAAGCTTTCTTT. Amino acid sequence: CASSQGQRMNTEAFF.

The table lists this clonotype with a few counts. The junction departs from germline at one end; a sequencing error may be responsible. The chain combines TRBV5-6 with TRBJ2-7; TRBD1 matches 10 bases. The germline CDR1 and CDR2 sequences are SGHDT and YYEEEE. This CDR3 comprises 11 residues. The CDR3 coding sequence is TGTGCCAGCAGCTCGGTGGGGACAGGGGAGTTC. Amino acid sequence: CASSSVGTGEF. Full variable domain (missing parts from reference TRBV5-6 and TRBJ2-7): DAGVTQSPTHLIKTRGQQVTLRCSPKSGHDTVSWYQQALGQGPQFIFQYYEEEERQRGNFPDRFSGHQFPNYSSELNVNALLLGDSALYLCASSSVGTGEFGPGTRLTVT.

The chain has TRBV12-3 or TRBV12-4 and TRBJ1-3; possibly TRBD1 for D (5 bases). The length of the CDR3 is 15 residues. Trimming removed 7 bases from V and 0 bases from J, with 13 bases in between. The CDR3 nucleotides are TGTGCCAGCACTCTCCCAGGGTTCTCTGGAAACACCATATATTTT. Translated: CASTLPGFSGNTIYF.

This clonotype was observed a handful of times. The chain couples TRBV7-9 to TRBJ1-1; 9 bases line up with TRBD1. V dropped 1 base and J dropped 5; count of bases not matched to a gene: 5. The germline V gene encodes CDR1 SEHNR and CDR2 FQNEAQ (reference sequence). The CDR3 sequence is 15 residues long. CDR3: CASSLGQGGYTEAFF. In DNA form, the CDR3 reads TGTGCCAGCAGCTTAGGACAGGGGGGATATACTGAAGCTTTCTTT.

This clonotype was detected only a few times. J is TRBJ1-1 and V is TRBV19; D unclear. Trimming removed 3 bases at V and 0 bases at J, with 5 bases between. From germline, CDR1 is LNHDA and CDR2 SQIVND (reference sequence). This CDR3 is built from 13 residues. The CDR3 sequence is CASSIGMNTEAFF. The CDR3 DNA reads TGTGCCAGTAGTATCGGGATGAACACTGAAGCTTTCTTT.

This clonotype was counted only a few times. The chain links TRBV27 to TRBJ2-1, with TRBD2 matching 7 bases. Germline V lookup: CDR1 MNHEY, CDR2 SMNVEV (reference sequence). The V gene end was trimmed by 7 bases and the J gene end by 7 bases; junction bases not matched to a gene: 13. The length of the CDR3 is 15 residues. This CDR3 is CASKNEVAGLNEQFF. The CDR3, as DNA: TGTGCCAGCAAGAATGAAGTAGCGGGCTTGAATGAGCAGTTCTTC.

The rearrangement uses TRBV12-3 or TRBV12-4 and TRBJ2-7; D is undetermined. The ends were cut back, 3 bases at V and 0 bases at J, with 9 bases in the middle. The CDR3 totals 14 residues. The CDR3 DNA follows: TGTGCCAGCAGTTTCGCCAGGAGCTCCTACGAGCAGTACTTC. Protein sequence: CASSFARSSYEQYF.

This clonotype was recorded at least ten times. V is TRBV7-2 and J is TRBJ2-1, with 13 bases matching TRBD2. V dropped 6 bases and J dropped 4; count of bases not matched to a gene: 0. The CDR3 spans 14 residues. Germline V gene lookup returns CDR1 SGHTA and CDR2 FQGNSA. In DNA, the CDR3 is TGTGCCAGCAGGACTAGCGGGGGGTACAATGAGCAGTTCTTC. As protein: CASRTSGGYNEQFF.

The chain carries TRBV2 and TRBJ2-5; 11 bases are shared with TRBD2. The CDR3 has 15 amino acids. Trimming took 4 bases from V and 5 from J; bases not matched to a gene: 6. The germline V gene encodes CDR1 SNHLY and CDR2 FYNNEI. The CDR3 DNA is TGTGCCAGCAGTGGCTTGACTAGCGGGGTTGAGACCCAGTACTTC. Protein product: CASSGLTSGVETQYF.

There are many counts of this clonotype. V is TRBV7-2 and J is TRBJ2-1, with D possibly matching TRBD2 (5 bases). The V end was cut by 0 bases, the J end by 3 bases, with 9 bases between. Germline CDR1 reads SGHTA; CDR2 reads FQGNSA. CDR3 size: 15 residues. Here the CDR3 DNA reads TGTGCCAGCAGCTTAGCGCTGCGGGTCTACAATGAGCAGTTCTTC. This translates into CASSLALRVYNEQFF.

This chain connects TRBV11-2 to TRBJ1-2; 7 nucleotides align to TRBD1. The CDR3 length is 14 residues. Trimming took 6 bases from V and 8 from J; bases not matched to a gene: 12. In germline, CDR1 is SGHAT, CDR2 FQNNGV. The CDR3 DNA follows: TGTGCCAGCAGTCACAACAGGGGCCAGGCGGGCTACACCTTC. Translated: CASSHNRGQAGYTF.

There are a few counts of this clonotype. The CDR3 nucleotides read TGCGCCAGCAGCCAAGATAGGACTAGCGGGAGGGAGCAGTTCTTC. Amino acid sequence: CASSQDRTSGREQFF. This sequence joins TRBV4-3 and TRBJ2-1; 14 bases map to TRBD2. The V gene's germline CDR1 is LGHNA and CDR2 YSLEER. V dropped 0 bases and J dropped 10; count of bases not matched to a gene: 2. This CDR3 is 15 amino acids long.

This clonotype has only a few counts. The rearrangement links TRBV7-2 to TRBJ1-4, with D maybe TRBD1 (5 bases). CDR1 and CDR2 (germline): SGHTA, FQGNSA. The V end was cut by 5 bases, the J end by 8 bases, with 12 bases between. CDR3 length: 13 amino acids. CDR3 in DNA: TGTGCCAGCAGCCGACGGGGGGAAGAAAAACTGTTTTTT. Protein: CASSRRGEEKLFF.

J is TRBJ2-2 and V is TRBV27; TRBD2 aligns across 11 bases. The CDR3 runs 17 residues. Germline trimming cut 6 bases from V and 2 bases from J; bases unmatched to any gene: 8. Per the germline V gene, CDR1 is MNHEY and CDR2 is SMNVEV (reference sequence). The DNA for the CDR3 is TGTGCCAGCAGCCTATTAGGGACTAGCGGCAACACCGGGGAGCTGTTTTTT. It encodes CASSLLGTSGNTGELFF.

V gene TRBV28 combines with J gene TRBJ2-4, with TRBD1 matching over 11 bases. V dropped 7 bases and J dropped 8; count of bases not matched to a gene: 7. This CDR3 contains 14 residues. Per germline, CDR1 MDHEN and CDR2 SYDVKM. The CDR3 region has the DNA TGTGCCAGCACCTATCCGGGACAGGGGGACATTCAGTACTTC. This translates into CASTYPGQGDIQYF.

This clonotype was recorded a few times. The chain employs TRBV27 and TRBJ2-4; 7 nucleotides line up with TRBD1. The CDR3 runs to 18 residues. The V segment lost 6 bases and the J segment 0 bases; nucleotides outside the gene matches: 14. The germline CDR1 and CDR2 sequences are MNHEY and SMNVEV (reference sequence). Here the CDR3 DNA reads TGTGCCAGCAGCGTCCCGGGACAGAGTACCCTAGCCAAAAACATTCAGTACTTC. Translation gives CASSVPGQSTLAKNIQYF.

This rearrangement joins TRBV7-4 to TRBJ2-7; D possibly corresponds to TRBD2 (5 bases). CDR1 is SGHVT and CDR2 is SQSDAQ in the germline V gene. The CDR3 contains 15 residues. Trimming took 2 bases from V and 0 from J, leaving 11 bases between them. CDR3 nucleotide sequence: TGTGCCAGCAGCTTATGGTCGGGAAACTCCTACGAGCAGTACTTC. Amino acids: CASSLWSGNSYEQYF.

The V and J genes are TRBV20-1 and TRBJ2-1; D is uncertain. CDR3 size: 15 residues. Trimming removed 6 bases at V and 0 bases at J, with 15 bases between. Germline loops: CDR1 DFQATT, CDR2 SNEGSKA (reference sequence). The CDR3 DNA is TGCAGTGCCACGGGCCAGCGAAGCTCCTACAATGAGCAGTTCTTC. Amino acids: CSATGQRSSYNEQFF.

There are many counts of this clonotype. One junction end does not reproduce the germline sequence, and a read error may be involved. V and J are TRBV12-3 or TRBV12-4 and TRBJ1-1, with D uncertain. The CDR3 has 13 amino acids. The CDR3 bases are TGTGCCAGCAGCTTAGAGGAGAACACTGAAGCTTTCTTT. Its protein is CASSLEENTEAFF.

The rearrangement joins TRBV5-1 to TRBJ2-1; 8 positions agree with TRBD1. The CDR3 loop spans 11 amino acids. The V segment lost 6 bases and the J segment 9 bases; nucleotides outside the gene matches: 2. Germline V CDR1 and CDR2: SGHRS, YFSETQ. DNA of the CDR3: TGCGCCAGCATCCAGGGGGCTGAGCAGTTCTTC. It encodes CASIQGAEQFF.

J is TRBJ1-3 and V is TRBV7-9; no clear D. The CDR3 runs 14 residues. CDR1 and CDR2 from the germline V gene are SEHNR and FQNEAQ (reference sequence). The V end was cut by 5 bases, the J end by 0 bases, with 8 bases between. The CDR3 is CASSRRSSGNTIYF. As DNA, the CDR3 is TGTGCCAGCAGCCGACGCAGCTCTGGAAACACCATATATTTT.

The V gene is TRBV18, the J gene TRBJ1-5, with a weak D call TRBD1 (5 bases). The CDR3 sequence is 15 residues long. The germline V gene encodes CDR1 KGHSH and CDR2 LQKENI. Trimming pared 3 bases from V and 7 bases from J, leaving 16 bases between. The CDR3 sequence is CASSPSGLQGQPQHF. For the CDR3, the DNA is TGTGCCAGCTCACCCTCGGGCCTCCAGGGACAGCCCCAGCATTTT.

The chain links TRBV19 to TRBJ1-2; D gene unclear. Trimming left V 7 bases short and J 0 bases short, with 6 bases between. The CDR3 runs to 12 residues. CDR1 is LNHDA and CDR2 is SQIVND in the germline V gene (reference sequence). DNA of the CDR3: TGTGCCAGTACGAGGGCTAACTATGGCTACACCTTC. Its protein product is CASTRANYGYTF.